This T cell receptor (beta chain) was recorded in a study of OX40 agonist ivuxolimab in advanced cancers. Overall study: Every 2 weeks, ivuxolimab was infused into the patients intravenously at between 0.01 and 10 mg/kg.

Sequenced by immunoSEQ multiplex PCR; TCRdb stores in-frame clones only, minus some. The data hold roughly 44,000 clones, with about nine tenths observed a single time. This clone was counted once. The CDR3 spans 14 residues. CDR1 and CDR2 (germline): SGDLS, YYNGEE. The germline V and J ends were trimmed by 0 bases and 8 bases, with 11 bases remaining between them. This clonotype was obtained from an adult with an advanced solid tumor such as melanoma, head and neck, liver or kidney cancer. The V call is TRBV9, the J call TRBJ1-4; the D gene is possibly TRBD1 (5 bases). This sample comprised CD4+ or CD8+ T cells sorted from blood, obtained in a trial of the OX40 agonist ivuxolimab. CDR3: CASSVGGAEEKLFF. The CDR3, as DNA: TGTGCCAGCAGCGTAGGGGGCGCGGAGGAAAAACTGTTTTTT.